The clone carrying this T cell receptor (beta chain) was counted many times. Its target is not known. The record originates from a study of T cell responses to AZD1222 COVID-19 vaccine. Broader study findings: Distributed over spike, vaccine-associated CD4 TCRs predominated at 160-218 and 743-854. Targets within unmutated variant regions were reportedly found for nearly half of spike-specific TCRs. Increased Spike-specific TCR breadth and depth were observed after two AZD1222 doses. Clonal diversity was possibly underestimated, and the donors were mostly white British, with more females.

This CDR3 region has 13 residues. V lost 10 bases and J lost 3; bases outside the gene matches: 6. Germline V gives CDR1 WSHSY, CDR2 SAAADI. Assay used: immunoSEQ multiplex PCR; TCRdb lists only in-frame clones, some missing. Here the sample spans roughly 120,000 clones, roughly 90% being singletons. The sequencing used peripheral blood, collected 28 days after the second AZD1222 dose. This sequence was found in an adult who received the AZD1222 COVID-19 vaccine. J is TRBJ1-5 and V is TRBV10-2; 7 bases map to TRBD1. In DNA form, the CDR3 reads TGCGCCACAACGGGACAGTACAATCAGCCCCAGCATTTT. Translating gives CATTGQYNQPQHF.